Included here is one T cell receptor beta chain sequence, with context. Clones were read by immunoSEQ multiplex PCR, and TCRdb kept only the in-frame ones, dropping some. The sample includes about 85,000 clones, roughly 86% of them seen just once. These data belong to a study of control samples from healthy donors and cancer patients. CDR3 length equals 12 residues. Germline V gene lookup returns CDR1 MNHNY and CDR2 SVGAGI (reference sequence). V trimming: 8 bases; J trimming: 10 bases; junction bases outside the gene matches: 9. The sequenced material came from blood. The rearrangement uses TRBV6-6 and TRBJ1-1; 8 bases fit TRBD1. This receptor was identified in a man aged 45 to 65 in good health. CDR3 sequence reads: CASAKGQGRAFF. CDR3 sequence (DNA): TGTGCCAGCGCCAAAGGACAGGGCAGAGCTTTCTTT.